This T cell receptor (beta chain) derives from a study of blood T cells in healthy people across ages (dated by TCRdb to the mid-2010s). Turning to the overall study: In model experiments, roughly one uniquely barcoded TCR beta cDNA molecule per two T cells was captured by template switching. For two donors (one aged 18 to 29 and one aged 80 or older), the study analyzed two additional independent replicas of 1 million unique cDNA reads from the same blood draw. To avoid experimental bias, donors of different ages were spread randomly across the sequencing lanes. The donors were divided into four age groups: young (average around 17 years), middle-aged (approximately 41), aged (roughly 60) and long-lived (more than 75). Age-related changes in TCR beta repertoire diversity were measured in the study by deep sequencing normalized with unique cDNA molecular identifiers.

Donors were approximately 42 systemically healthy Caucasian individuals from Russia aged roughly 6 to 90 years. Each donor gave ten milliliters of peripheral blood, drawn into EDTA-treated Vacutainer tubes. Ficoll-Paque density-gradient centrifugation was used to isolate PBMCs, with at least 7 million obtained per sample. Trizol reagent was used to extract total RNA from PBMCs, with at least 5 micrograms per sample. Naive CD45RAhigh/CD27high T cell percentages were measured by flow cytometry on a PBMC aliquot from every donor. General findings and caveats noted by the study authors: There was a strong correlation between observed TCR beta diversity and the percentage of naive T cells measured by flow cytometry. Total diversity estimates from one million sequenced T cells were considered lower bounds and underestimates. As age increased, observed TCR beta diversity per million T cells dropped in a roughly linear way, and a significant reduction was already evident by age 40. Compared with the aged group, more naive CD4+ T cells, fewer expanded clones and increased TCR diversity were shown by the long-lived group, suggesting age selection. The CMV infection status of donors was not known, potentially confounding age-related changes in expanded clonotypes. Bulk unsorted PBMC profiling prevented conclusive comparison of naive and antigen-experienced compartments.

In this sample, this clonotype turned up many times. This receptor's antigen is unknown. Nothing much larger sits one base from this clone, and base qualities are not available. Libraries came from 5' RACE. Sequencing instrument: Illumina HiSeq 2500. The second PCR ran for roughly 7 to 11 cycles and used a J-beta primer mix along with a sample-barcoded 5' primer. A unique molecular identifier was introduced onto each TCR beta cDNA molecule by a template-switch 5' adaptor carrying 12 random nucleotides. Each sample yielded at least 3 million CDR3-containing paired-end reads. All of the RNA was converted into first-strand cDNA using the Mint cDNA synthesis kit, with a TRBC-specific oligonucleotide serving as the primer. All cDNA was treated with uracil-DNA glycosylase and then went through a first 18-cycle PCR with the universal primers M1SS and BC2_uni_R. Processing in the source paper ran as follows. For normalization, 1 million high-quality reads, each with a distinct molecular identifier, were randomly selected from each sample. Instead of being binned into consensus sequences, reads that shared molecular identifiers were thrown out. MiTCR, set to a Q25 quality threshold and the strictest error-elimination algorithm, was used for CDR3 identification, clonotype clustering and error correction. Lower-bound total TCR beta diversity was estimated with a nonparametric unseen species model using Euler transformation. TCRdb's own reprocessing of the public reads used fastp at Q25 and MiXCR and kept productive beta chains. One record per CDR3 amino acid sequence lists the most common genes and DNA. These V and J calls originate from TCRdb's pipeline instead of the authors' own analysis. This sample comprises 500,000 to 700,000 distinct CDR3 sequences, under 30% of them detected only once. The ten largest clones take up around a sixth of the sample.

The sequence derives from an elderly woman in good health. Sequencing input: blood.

The CDR3 reads CASSQDRGTNTEAFF. The nucleotide sequence is TGCGCCAGCAGCCAAGATAGGGGCACGAACACTGAAGCTTTCTTT. This chain joins TRBV4-3 to TRBJ1-1, and possibly TRBD1, on 5 matching bases. At the junction V is shortened by 0 bases and J by 1 base, with 9 bases in between. CDR1 is given as LGHNA and CDR2 as YSLEER, both from the germline V gene. The CDR3 spans 15 residues, from the cysteine through the phenylalanine. Here the CDR3 DNA is all that survives: 45 bases in frame from base 1.